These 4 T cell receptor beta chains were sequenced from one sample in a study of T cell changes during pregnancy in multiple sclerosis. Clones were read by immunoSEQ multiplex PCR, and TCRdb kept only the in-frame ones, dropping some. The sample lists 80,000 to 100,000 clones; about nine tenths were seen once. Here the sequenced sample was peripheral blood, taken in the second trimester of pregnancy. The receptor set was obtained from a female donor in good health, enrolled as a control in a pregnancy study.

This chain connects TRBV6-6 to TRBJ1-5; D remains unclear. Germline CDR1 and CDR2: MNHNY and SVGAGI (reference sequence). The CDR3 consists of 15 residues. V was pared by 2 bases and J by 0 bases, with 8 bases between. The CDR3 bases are TGTGCCAGCAGTTACGGAGGGTATAGCAATCAGCCCCAGCATTTT. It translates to CASSYGGYSNQPQHF.

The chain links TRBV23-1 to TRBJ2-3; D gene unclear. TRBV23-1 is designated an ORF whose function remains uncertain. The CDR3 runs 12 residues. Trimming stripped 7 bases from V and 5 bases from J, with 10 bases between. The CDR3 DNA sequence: TGCGCCAGCACCGCCCAACTAGATACGCAGTATTTT. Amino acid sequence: CASTAQLDTQYF.

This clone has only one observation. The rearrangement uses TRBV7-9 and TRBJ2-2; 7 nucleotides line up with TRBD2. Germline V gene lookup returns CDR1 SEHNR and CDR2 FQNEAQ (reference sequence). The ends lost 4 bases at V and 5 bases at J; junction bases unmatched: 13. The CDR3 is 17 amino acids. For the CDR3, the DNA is TGTGCCAGCAGCTCCCGCTCGGGCGGGAGTGGGACCGGGGAGCTGTTTTTT. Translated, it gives CASSSRSGGSGTGELFF.

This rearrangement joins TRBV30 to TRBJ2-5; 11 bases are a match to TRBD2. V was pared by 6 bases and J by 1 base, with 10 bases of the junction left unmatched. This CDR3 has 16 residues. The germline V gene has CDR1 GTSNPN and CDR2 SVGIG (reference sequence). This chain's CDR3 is CACALGLAAIQETQYF. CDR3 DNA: TGTGCCTGCGCCCTGGGACTAGCGGCGATCCAAGAGACCCAGTACTTC.